This T cell receptor (beta chain) stems from a study of regulatory T cells in long-lasting Graves disease. Study findings and constraints: Segments TRBV28, TRBJ1-2 and TRBJ2-5 showed preferential usage in persistent disease.

Germline lookup yields CDR1 KGHSH and CDR2 LQKENI. The CDR3 has 14 residues. The trim removed 8 bases at V and 4 bases at J, leaving 10 bases unmatched. Time point meaning: newly diagnosed GD, antithyroid drugs for less than 3 months. RNA extracted from PBMCs served as the sequencing template. The diagnosis of Graves' disease used American Thyroid Association guidelines. This clonotype showed up just a few times. The antigen remains unidentified. Libraries of TCR beta came from iRepertoire HTBI primers plus Arm-PCR of CDR3 regions. TCRdb re-called the multiplex PCR reads with MiXCR, one entry per CDR3 protein. The table shows 400,000 to 450,000 distinct CDR3 sequences, with about 16% occurring only once. The sample was also linked to a second study, of T cells in Graves' hyperthyroidism and ophthalmopathy.

The source material was peripheral blood mononuclear cells (PBMCs), sampled at new diagnosis, from a patient treated with antithyroid drugs. This chain uses TRBV18 with TRBJ2-5; TRBD2 aligns across 7 bases. The sequence came from a woman in her 30s with Graves disease. The CDR3 region has the DNA TGTGCCAGCAGCCCCCCGGGAGGTATAGAGACCCAGTACTTC. It yields the protein CASSPPGGIETQYF.